This T cell receptor beta chain was found in a study of Graves' ophthalmopathy and Graves' hyperthyroidism. General study findings and limits: Blood shared most expanded thyroid clonotypes above 0.001 frequency.

Amplifying from RNA transcripts, the study obtained TCR beta CDR3 regions. A first-round RT-PCR used HTBI primers, followed by a second-round multiplex PCR. In TCRdb, the multiplex PCR reads were re-called with MiXCR into one record per CDR3 protein. This sample has 450,000 to 600,000 distinct CDR3 sequences, with under 45% found just once. Points on this clonotype: Antigen unknown.

The CDR3 contains 15 residues. V lost 3 bases, J lost 9 bases, and 9 bases stayed unmatched. Germline V CDR1 and CDR2: SEHNR, FQNEAQ (reference sequence). The rearrangement uses TRBV7-9 and TRBJ2-7, with 12 nucleotides matching TRBD1. Sequencing was done on a sample of peripheral blood or thyroid tissue (not recorded which). This clonotype was obtained from an adult man with Graves' hyperthyroidism. CDR3 protein: CASSFRDRGRWVQYF. In nucleotides, the CDR3 is TGTGCCAGCAGCTTCCGGGACAGGGGGCGCTGGGTGCAGTACTTC.